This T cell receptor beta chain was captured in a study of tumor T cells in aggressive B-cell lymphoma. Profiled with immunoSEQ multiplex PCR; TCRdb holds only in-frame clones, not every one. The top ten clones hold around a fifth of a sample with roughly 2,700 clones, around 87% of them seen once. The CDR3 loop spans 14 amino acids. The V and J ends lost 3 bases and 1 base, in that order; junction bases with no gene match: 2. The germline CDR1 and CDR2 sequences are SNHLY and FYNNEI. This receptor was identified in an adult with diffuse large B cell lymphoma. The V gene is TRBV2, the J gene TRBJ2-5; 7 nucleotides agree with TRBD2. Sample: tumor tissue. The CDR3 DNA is TGTGCCAGCAGTGAGCCTAGCGGCCAAGAGACCCAGTACTTC. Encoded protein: CASSEPSGQETQYF.